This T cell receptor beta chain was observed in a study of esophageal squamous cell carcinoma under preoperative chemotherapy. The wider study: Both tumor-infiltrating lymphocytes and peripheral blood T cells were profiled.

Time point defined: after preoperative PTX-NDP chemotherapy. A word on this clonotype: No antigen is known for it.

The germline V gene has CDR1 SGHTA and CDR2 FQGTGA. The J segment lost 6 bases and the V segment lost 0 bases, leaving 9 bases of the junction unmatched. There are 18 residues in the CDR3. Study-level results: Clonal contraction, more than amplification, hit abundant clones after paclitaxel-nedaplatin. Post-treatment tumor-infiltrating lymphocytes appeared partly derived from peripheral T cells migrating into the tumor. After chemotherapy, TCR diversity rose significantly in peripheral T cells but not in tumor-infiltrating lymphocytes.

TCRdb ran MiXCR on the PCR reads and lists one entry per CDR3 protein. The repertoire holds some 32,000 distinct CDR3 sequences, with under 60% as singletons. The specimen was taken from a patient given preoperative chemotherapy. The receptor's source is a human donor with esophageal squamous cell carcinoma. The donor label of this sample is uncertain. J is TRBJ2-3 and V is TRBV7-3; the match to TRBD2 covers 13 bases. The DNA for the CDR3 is TGTGCCAGCAGCTTAACGGGTGGGACTAGCGGGGCCACGGATACGCAGTATTTT. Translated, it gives CASSLTGGTSGATDTQYF. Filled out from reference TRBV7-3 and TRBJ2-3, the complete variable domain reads GAGVSQTPSNKVTEKGKYVELRCDPISGHTALYWYRQSLGQGPEFLIYFQGTGAADDSGLPNDRFFAVRPEGSVSTLKIQRTERGDSAVYLCASSLTGGTSGATDTQYFGPGTRLTVL.